Each of the 11 T cell receptor beta chains below was sequenced from the same sample in a study of CXCR3-negative and CXCR3-positive naive CD8 T cells. The study made its TRB cDNA libraries by 5' RACE, adding UMI labels. TCRdb reprocessed the 5' RACE reads, with one entry per CDR3 protein and no DNA. The listing records about 56,000 distinct CDR3 sequences. Antigens of these TCRs are unknown. Broader study findings: The TRB CDR3s that CXCR3-positive naive cells carried were more hydrophobic than those of CXCR3-negative naive cells.

The sequencing input was naive CXCR3+ CD8+ T cells from blood. Subset reported: CD45RO-CCR7+CD27+CD95- naive CD8+ T cells expressing CXCR3 (TNR3+). The receptors shown here come from a human donor in good health. Some clones in this sample may be carry-over from other donors' samples.

The V gene is TRBV7-9, the J gene TRBJ2-1; the D call of TRBD2 rests on TCRdb alone, since no DNA is present to check it. The length of the CDR3 is 15 residues. CDR1 and CDR2 (germline): SEHNR, FQNEAQ (reference sequence). The CDR3 reads CASSSYVERWNEQFF. The whole variable domain, filled in from reference TRBV7-9 and TRBJ2-1, reads DTGVSQNPRHKITKRGQNVTFRCDPISEHNRLYWYRQTLGQGPEFLTYFQNEAQLEKSRLLSDRFSAERPKGSFSTLEIQRTEQGDSAMYLCASSSYVERWNEQFFGPGTRLTVL.

This chain connects TRBV12-3 or TRBV12-4 to TRBJ1-5; no DNA is available, so the TRBD1 call from TCRdb remains unchecked. The CDR3 totals 13 residues. The CDR3 loop is CASSFTGRQPQHF.

The chain uses TRBV20-1 and TRBJ2-7; TCRdb lists TRBD2, though no DNA is available to test this call. This CDR3 region has 11 residues. The germline V gene has CDR1 DFQATT and CDR2 SNEGSKA (reference sequence). The chain's CDR3 is CSAKGLAGQYF.

The CDR3 spells CASSQAGTLINNEQFF. The chain has TRBV7-8 and TRBJ2-1; the D call of TRBD1 rests on TCRdb alone, since no DNA is present to check it. CDR3 size: 16 residues. Germline lookup yields CDR1 SGHVS and CDR2 FQNEAQ. The full variable domain, completed using reference TRBV7-8 and TRBJ2-1, is GAGVSQSPRYKVAKRGQDVALRCDPISGHVSLFWYQQALGQGPEFLTYFQNEAQLDKSGLPSDRFFAERPEGSVSTLKIQRTQQEDSAVYLCASSQAGTLINNEQFFGPGTRLTVL.

This rearrangement joins TRBV6-2 or TRBV6-3 to TRBJ2-5. This CDR3 has 14 residues. Germline V gene lookup returns CDR1 MNHEY and CDR2 SVGEGT. The CDR3 loop is CASSPTGSRETQYF.

This chain connects TRBV12-3 or TRBV12-4 to TRBJ2-5. This CDR3 has 14 residues. The CDR3: CASSFSLAEETQYF.

The chain is built from TRBV20-1 and TRBJ2-7. The CDR3 spans 13 residues. Germline assignment: CDR1 DFQATT and CDR2 SNEGSKA (reference sequence). CDR3 loop: CSARAMSSYEQYF.

This chain uses TRBV7-9 with TRBJ2-3; TCRdb reports TRBD2, a call that lacks DNA to check it against. In germline, CDR1 is SEHNR, CDR2 FQNEAQ (reference sequence). The CDR3 is 15 residues long. CDR3 protein: CASSPGLVERNTQYF.

V usage is TRBV14 and J usage is TRBJ2-5; with no DNA, the TCRdb D assignment of TRBD2 cannot be verified. Per germline, CDR1 SGHDN and CDR2 FVKESK. The CDR3 extends over 18 amino acids. The CDR3 reads CASSQDRPRTSGLETQYF. The full variable domain, in which reference TRBV14 and TRBJ2-5 provide the parts outside the CDR3, is EAGVTQFPSHSVIEKGQTVTLRCDPISGHDNLYWYRRVMGKEIKFLLHFVKESKQDESGMPNNRFLAERTGGTYSTLKVQPAELEDSGVYFCASSQDRPRTSGLETQYFGPGTRLLVL.

The chain recombines TRBV14 with TRBJ2-7; the D call from TCRdb, TRBD1, cannot be confirmed without DNA. The germline gives CDR1 SGHDN, CDR2 FVKESK. The CDR3 has 14 residues. CDR3 sequence reads: CASSPGQFDYEQYF.

The V call is TRBV28, the J call TRBJ1-1. This CDR3 spans 11 amino acids. CDR1 MDHEN and CDR2 SYDVKM come from the germline V gene. The CDR3 protein is CASSTWAEAFF.